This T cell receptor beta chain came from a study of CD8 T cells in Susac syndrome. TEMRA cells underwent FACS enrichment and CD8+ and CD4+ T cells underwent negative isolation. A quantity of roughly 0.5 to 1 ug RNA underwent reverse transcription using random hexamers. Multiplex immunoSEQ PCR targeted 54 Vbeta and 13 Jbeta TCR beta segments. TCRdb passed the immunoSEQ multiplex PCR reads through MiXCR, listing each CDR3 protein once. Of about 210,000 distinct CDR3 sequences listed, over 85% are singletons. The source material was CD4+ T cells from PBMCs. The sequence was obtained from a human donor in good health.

For the CDR3, the DNA is TGTGCCAGCAGCTTAGTGTTCAGACAAAACAACAATGAGCAGTTCTTC. Translated: CASSLVFRQNNNEQFF. The chain uses TRBV11-2 and TRBJ2-1, with no clear D. The germline V gene has CDR1 SGHAT and CDR2 FQNNGV. V lost 1 base and J 5 bases, leaving 15 bases between the germline ends. The CDR3 spans 16 residues.